The T cell receptor beta chain under discussion was sequenced for a study of low-dose radiotherapy and immunotherapy resistance in tumors. For the study at large: Intravenous ipilimumab 1 mg/kg every six weeks was given with nivolumab 240 mg every two weeks.

TCRs were amplified for approximately 21 PCR cycles with a constant-region primer and V-primer adapter. TCRdb re-called the reads with MiXCR, one entry per CDR3 protein. Of roughly 52,000 distinct CDR3 sequences in the sample, around a third were seen once. The germline gives CDR1 SEHNR, CDR2 FQNEAQ (reference sequence). V was cut by 1 base and J by 5 bases, with 12 bases left in between. The CDR3 consists of 14 residues. This clonotype occurred many times. Stated time point: after trial treatment. Documented treatment: LDRT plus nivolumab, ipilimumab, low-dose cyclophosphamide and aspirin (RACIN trial).

The chain employs TRBV7-9 and TRBJ2-7, with a tentative D call TRBD1 (5 bases). The clonotype was recovered from a male donor with rectosigmoid adenocarcinoma. This specimen was PBMCs, taken after low-dose radiotherapy plus immunotherapy. The CDR3 DNA sequence: TGTGCCAGCAGCTTAGATAGCCAGGGCCACGAGCAGTACTTC. Translating it yields CASSLDSQGHEQYF. Full variable domain (missing parts from reference TRBV7-9 and TRBJ2-7): DTGVSQNPRHKITKRGQNVTFRCDPISEHNRLYWYRQTLGQGPEFLTYFQNEAQLEKSRLLSDRFSAERPKGSFSTLEIQRTEQGDSAMYLCASSLDSQGHEQYFGPGTRLTVT.